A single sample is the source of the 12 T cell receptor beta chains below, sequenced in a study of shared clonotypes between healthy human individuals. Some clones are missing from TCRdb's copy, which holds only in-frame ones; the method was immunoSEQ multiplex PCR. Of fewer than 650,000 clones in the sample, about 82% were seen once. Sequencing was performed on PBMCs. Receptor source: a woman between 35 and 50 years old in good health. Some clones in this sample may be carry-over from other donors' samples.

The CDR3 sequence: CASSQGIRGPYEQYF. Written as DNA, the CDR3 is TGCGCCAGCAGCCAAGGGATAAGGGGCCCCTACGAGCAGTACTTC. The chain recombines TRBV4-1 with TRBJ2-7, with a tentative D call TRBD1 (5 bases). V was clipped by 1 base and J by 2 bases, with 12 bases between them. The CDR3 has 15 amino acids. Germline CDR1 MGHRA, CDR2 YSYEKL.

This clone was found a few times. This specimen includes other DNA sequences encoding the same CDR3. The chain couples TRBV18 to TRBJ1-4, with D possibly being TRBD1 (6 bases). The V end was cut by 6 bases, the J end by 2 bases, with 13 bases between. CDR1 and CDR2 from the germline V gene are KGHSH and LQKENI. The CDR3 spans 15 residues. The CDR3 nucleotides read TGTGCCAGCTCGCTGTACAGGGCCACTAATGAAAAACTGTTTTTT. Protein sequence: CASSLYRATNEKLFF.

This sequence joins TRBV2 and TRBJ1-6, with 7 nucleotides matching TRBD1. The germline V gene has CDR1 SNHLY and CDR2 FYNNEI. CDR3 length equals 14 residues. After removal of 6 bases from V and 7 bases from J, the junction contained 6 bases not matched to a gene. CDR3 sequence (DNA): TGTGCCAGCAGCGACAGGGTTGGGAATTCACCCCTCCACTTT. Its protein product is CASSDRVGNSPLHF.

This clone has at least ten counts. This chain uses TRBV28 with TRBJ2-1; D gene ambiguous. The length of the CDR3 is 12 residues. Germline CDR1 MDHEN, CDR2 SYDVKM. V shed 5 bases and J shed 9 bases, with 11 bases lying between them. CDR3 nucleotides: TGTGCCAGCAGTCTAAGAGTTGGTGAGCAGTTCTTC. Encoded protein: CASSLRVGEQFF.

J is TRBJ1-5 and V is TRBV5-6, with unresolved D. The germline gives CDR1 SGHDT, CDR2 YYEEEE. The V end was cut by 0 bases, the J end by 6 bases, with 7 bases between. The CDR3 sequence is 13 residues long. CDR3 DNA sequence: TGTGCCAGCAGCTTGGTGTCTGGTCAGCCCCAGCATTTT. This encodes CASSLVSGQPQHF.

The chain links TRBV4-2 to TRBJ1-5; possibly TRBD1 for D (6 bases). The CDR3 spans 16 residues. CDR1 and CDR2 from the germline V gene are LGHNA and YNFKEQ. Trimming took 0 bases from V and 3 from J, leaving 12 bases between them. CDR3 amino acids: CASSQDPGAHNQPQHF. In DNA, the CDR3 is TGTGCCAGCAGCCAAGATCCGGGGGCCCACAATCAGCCCCAGCATTTT.

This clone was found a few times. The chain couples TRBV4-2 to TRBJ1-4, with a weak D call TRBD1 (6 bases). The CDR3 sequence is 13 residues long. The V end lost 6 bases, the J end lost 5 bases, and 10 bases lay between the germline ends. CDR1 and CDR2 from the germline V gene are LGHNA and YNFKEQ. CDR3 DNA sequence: TGTGCCAGCAGAGGGGGGGAGAATGAAAAACTGTTTTTT. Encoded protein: CASRGGENEKLFF.

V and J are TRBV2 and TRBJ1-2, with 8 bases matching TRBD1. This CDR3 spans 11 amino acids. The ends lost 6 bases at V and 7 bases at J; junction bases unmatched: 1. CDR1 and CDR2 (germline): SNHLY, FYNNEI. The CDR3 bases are TGTGCCAGCAGCGACAGGGGTGGCTACACCTTC. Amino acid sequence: CASSDRGGYTF.

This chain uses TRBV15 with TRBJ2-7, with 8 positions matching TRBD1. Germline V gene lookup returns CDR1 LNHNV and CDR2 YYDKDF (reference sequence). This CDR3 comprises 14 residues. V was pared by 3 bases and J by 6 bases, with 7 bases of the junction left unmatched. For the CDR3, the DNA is TGTGCCACCAGCAGCCCTGGACAGGGCTCCGAGCAGTACTTC. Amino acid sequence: CATSSPGQGSEQYF.

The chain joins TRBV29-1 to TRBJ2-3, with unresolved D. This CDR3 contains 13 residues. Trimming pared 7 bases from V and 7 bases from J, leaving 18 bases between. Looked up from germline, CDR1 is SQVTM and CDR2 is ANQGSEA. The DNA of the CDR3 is TGCAGCGGGGGTGTGGGATCTGCCTATACGCAGTATTTT. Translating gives CSGGVGSAYTQYF.

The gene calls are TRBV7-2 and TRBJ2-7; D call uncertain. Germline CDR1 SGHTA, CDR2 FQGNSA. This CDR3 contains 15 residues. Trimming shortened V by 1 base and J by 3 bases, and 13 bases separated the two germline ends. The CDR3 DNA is TGTGCCAGCAGCTTAGGGACGGTAGTGGACTACGAGCAGTACTTC. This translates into CASSLGTVVDYEQYF.

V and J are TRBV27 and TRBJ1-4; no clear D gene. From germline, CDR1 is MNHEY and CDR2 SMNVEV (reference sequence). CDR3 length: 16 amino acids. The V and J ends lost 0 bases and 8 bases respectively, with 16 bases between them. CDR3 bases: TGTGCCAGCAGTTTATCCCGACCCCGGGGAAACGAAAAACTGTTTTTT. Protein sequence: CASSLSRPRGNEKLFF.